The T cell receptor beta chain described here comes from a study of identical twins. From the 5' RACE reads, TCRdb called clonotypes with MiXCR, one entry per CDR3 protein. The sample has roughly 490,000 distinct CDR3 sequences; approximately 14% are singletons. This CDR3 has 18 amino acids. The germline V gene encodes CDR1 MNHEY and CDR2 SVGEGT. Trimming cost V 3 bases and J 8 bases; bases outside gene matches: 15. These sequences were also reported in another study, on yellow fever vaccine responses in identical twins.

The sequenced sample was CD4+ T cells sorted from blood. The rearrangement links TRBV6-2 or TRBV6-3 to TRBJ2-1; 11 positions match TRBD2. The sequence was collected from a woman under 30 in good health. CDR3 amino acids: CASSYSKVGTSGKYEQFF. The CDR3 bases are TGTGCCAGCAGTTATTCAAAGGTGGGGACTAGCGGAAAATATGAGCAGTTCTTC.